This is a list of T cell receptor beta chains from one sample in a study of blood T cell repertoires in COVID-19. Profiled with immunoSEQ multiplex PCR; TCRdb holds only in-frame clones, not every one. The sample consists of almost 200,000 clones, roughly nine tenths of them appearing once. Sequenced input: peripheral blood. The source is a woman in her seventies with acute or convalescent COVID-19. Each CDR3 is given with its conserved first and last residue. A D gene is named only where the DNA matches it firmly. The size of a clone is reported for some rows only, either as once, few or many, or as a class for expanded clones.

DNA: TGTGCCAGCAGTTCGACAAAGGGGTGGAACACTGAAGCTTTCTTT; CDR3: CASSSTKGWNTEAFF; size: NA; V: TRBV27; D: NA; J: TRBJ1-1
DNA: TGTGCCAGCAGCGAAAGGGTAGCGGGGTTGAATGAGCAGTTCTTC; CDR3: CASSERVAGLNEQFF; size: NA; V: TRBV7-9; D: TRBD2; J: TRBJ2-1
DNA: TGCGCCAGCAGCTTGGAAGGGGTCGGCTATGGCTACACCTTC; CDR3: CASSLEGVGYGYTF; size: NA; V: TRBV5-1; D: NA; J: TRBJ1-2
DNA: TGCGCCAGCAGACTGACAGGGAACGAGGGTGAGCCCCAGCATTTT; CDR3: CASRLTGNEGEPQHF; size: once; V: TRBV5-1; D: TRBD1; J: TRBJ1-5
DNA: TGTGCCAGTAGTATAGTTTGGAGCGCGGGGGCGGATGGCTACACCTTC; CDR3: CASSIVWSAGADGYTF; size: NA; V: TRBV19; D: NA; J: TRBJ1-2
DNA: TGTGCCAGTAGTGGGACTCGACAGGGGCGAGGACAAGAGACCCAGTACTTC; CDR3: CASSGTRQGRGQETQYF; size: NA; V: TRBV19; D: TRBD1; J: TRBJ2-5
DNA: TGTGCCACCCTACACAGGGACTCCTACGAGCAGTACTTC; CDR3: CATLHRDSYEQYF; size: NA; V: TRBV28; D: NA; J: TRBJ2-7
DNA: TGTGCCAGCAGCCAAGATCGACTAGACTGGCGGGAGGGGCACGAGCAGTACTTC; CDR3: CASSQDRLDWREGHEQYF; size: NA; V: TRBV4-2; D: TRBD2; J: TRBJ2-7
DNA: TGTGCCACCAGCGACAGGGGCACAGATACGCAGTATTTT; CDR3: CATSDRGTDTQYF; size: many; V: TRBV15; D: TRBD1; J: TRBJ2-3
DNA: TGTGCCAGCGCTGGGGGAGGTGGCTACACCTTC; CDR3: CASAGGGGYTF; size: NA; V: TRBV12-3/TRBV12-4; D: NA; J: TRBJ1-2
DNA: TGTGCCATCGGGGGGGGGAATGTTGGAAATGAGCAGTTCTTC; CDR3: CAIGGGNVGNEQFF; size: once; V: TRBV10-3; D: TRBD2; J: TRBJ2-1
DNA: TGTGCCAGCAGAACCGGACAGGGGTTCACTGAAGCTTTCTTT; CDR3: CASRTGQGFTEAFF; size: NA; V: TRBV6-5; D: TRBD1; J: TRBJ1-1
DNA: TGCGCCAGCAGCCAATATGACAGGGCCGATAATTCACCCCTCCACTTT; CDR3: CASSQYDRADNSPLHF; size: NA; V: TRBV5-1; D: TRBD1; J: TRBJ1-6
DNA: TGTGCCAGCAGCTTATCGGGGGTCGCTAATGAAAAACTGTTTTTT; CDR3: CASSLSGVANEKLFF; size: NA; V: TRBV11-3; D: NA; J: TRBJ1-4
DNA: TGTGCCAGCAGTTTAGCGGGAGGTCTATCCAACGAGCAGTACTTC; CDR3: CASSLAGGLSNEQYF; size: NA; V: TRBV6-2/TRBV6-3; D: TRBD2; J: TRBJ2-7
DNA: TGTGCCAGTGAGCCAGGCGGCACAGATACGCAGTATTTT; CDR3: CASEPGGTDTQYF; size: NA; V: TRBV19; D: NA; J: TRBJ2-3
DNA: TGTGCCAGCAGCGGACTAGCGGGAGCGGCTGAGCAGTTCTTC; CDR3: CASSGLAGAAEQFF; size: NA; V: TRBV9; D: TRBD2; J: TRBJ2-1
DNA: TGTGCCAGCAGTACTCTGGGAGGGAGCCCCAATCAGCCCCAGCATTTT; CDR3: CASSTLGGSPNQPQHF; size: once; V: TRBV2; D: NA; J: TRBJ1-5
DNA: TGCGCCAGCAGCCCGGCAGGGTATAGAGAGACCCAGTACTTC; CDR3: CASSPAGYRETQYF; size: NA; V: TRBV5-1; D: NA; J: TRBJ2-5
DNA: TGTGCCAGCAGCCAAGATGAGGGGGCGGCTGAAGCTTTCTTT; CDR3: CASSQDEGAAEAFF; size: NA; V: TRBV4-2; D: TRBD1; J: TRBJ1-1
DNA: TGCGCCAGCAGCTTGGAGGACAGGTCCTACGAGCAGTACTTC; CDR3: CASSLEDRSYEQYF; size: NA; V: TRBV5-1; D: TRBD1; J: TRBJ2-7
DNA: TGTGCCAGCAGTTACAACCTAGCGGGGCCCTACGAGCAGTACTTC; CDR3: CASSYNLAGPYEQYF; size: once; V: TRBV6-2/TRBV6-3; D: TRBD2; J: TRBJ2-7
DNA: TGTGCCAGCAGTTCGAGGCTAGCCTACTACAATGAGCAGTTCTTC; CDR3: CASSSRLAYYNEQFF; size: NA; V: TRBV6-5; D: NA; J: TRBJ2-1
DNA: TGTGCCAGCAGCTTAGAGGTGAGGAGGACTAACTATGGCTACACCTTC; CDR3: CASSLEVRRTNYGYTF; size: NA; V: TRBV7-2; D: NA; J: TRBJ1-2
DNA: TGTGCCACCAGCAGGGTGACAGGGTTGAATCAGCCCCAGCATTTT; CDR3: CATSRVTGLNQPQHF; size: few; V: TRBV15; D: TRBD1; J: TRBJ1-5
DNA: TGTGCCAGCGCGGTAAGCCAGGGGAGCAATCAGCCCCAGCATTTT; CDR3: CASAVSQGSNQPQHF; size: NA; V: TRBV2; D: NA; J: TRBJ1-5
DNA: TGTGCCAGCAGCCCGGCGGCGGGGTACGCCTACGAGCAGTACTTC; CDR3: CASSPAAGYAYEQYF; size: few; V: TRBV7-6; D: NA; J: TRBJ2-7
DNA: TGTGCCAGCAGTTACTCGAACATACCCAATGAGCAGTTCTTC; CDR3: CASSYSNIPNEQFF; size: NA; V: TRBV6-5; D: NA; J: TRBJ2-1
DNA: TGCAGCGTCAAAGGGAGGGGTAGAACGGAAGGTGAGCAGTTCTTC; CDR3: CSVKGRGRTEGEQFF; size: NA; V: TRBV29-1; D: TRBD2; J: TRBJ2-1
DNA: TGTGCCAGCAGCCCTCGAGCGAGCGGGATATTGGGCGGGGAGACCCAGTACTTC; CDR3: CASSPRASGILGGETQYF; size: NA; V: TRBV28; D: TRBD2; J: TRBJ2-5
DNA: TGCGCCAGCAGCTTGGTCGCGGGGTCTAGCACAGATACGCAGTATTTT; CDR3: CASSLVAGSSTDTQYF; size: NA; V: TRBV5-1; D: NA; J: TRBJ2-3
DNA: TGTGCCAGCAGCCCAAGACAGGGCCGGGAGACCCAGTACTTC; CDR3: CASSPRQGRETQYF; size: few; V: TRBV7-9; D: TRBD1; J: TRBJ2-5
DNA: TGTGCCAGCATGCGGGGCTTGGGCTATGGCTACACCTTC; CDR3: CASMRGLGYGYTF; size: NA; V: TRBV27; D: NA; J: TRBJ1-2
DNA: TGTGCCAGCAGCTTCCGGGGCCAAGAGACCCAGTACTTC; CDR3: CASSFRGQETQYF; size: NA; V: TRBV7-9; D: NA; J: TRBJ2-5
DNA: TGCGCCAGCAGCGGAACAGGGTCGGAGCAGTACTTC; CDR3: CASSGTGSEQYF; size: NA; V: TRBV5-1; D: NA; J: TRBJ2-7
DNA: TGTGCCAGCAGTTACTGGGCAGGACGGGGGGTAGAGACCCAGTACTTC; CDR3: CASSYWAGRGVETQYF; size: NA; V: TRBV6-5; D: TRBD2; J: TRBJ2-5
DNA: TGTGCCAGCAGCCAGACAGGGGTCCCTAATTCACCCCTCCACTTT; CDR3: CASSQTGVPNSPLHF; size: NA; V: TRBV7-3; D: TRBD1; J: TRBJ1-6
DNA: TGTGCCAACCCAGACAGGGGCGGGATTAATGAAAAACTGTTTTTT; CDR3: CANPDRGGINEKLFF; size: NA; V: TRBV27; D: TRBD1; J: TRBJ1-4
DNA: TGTGCCAGCAGCTTCTCGACAGGGGGGAATGAAAAACTGTTTTTT; CDR3: CASSFSTGGNEKLFF; size: NA; V: TRBV13; D: TRBD1; J: TRBJ1-4
DNA: TGTGCCACCAGCGAGGGACTAGCTTCCTACGAGCAGTACTTC; CDR3: CATSEGLASYEQYF; size: NA; V: TRBV15; D: TRBD2; J: TRBJ2-7
DNA: TGCGCCAGCAGTGAGTCTAGCGGGGGTTCAAATGAGCAGTTCTTC; CDR3: CASSESSGGSNEQFF; size: NA; V: TRBV10-2; D: TRBD2; J: TRBJ2-1